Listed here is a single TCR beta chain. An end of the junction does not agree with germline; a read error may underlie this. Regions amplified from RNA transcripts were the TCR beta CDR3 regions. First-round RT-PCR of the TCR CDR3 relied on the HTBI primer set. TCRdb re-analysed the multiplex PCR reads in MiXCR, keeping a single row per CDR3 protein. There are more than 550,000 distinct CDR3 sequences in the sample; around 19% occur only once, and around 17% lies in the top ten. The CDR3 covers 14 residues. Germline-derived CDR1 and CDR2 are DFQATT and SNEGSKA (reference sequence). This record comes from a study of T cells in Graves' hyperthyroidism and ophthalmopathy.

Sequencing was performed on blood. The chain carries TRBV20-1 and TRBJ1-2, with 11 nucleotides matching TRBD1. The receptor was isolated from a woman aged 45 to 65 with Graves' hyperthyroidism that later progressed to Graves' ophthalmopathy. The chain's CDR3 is CSARDRGRVLGYIF. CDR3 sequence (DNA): TGCAGTGCTAGGGACAGGGGGCGGGTACTTGGCTACATCTTC.